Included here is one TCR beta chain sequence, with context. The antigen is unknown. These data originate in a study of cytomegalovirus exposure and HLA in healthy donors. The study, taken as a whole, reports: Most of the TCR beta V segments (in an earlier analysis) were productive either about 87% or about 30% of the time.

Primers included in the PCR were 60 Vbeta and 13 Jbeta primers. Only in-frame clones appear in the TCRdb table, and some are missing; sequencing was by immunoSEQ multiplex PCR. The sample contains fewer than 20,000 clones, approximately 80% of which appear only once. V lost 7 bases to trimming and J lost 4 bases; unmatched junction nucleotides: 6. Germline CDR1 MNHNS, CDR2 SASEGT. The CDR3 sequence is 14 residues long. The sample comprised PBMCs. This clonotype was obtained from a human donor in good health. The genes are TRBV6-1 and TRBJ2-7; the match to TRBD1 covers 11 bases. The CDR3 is CASNKDRGRYEQYF. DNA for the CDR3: TGTGCCAGCAACAAGGACAGGGGGCGTTACGAGCAGTACTTC.